These 18 T cell receptor beta chains came from one sample sequenced in a study of cytomegalovirus exposure and HLA in healthy donors. PCR was performed using 60 Vbeta and 13 Jbeta primers. Sequenced by immunoSEQ multiplex PCR; TCRdb stores in-frame clones only, minus some. Of about 180,000 clones in the sample, 82% were seen once. The sample was PBMCs. The receptors were gathered from a man aged 40-49 years in good health and CMV-seronegative.

V usage is TRBV2 and J usage is TRBJ1-1, with 8 bases identical to TRBD1. This CDR3 contains 16 residues. In germline, CDR1 is SNHLY, CDR2 FYNNEI. The junction had 9 bases not matched to a gene; V was cut back by 5 bases and J by 1 base. The CDR3 DNA sequence: TGTGCCAGCAGTTCACCCCGGGACAGGCCGAACACTGAAGCTTTCTTT. Its protein is CASSSPRDRPNTEAFF.

The rearrangement uses TRBV7-8 and TRBJ2-7, with a possible D match to TRBD1 (5 bases). CDR3 length: 15 amino acids. The germline V gene has CDR1 SGHVS and CDR2 FQNEAQ. V was clipped by 5 bases and J by 7 bases, with 21 bases between them. This chain's CDR3 is CASSPEGVFVLEQYF. As DNA, the CDR3 is TGTGCCAGCAGCCCAGAAGGGGTATTTGTTTTGGAGCAGTACTTC.

The chain carries TRBV6-5 and TRBJ2-1; D is perhaps TRBD1 (6 bases). V lost 7 bases, J lost 6 bases, and 16 bases lay in between. In germline, CDR1 is MNHEY, CDR2 SVGAGI. The CDR3 is 14 residues long. The CDR3 region is CASTQGLERNEQFF. DNA of the CDR3: TGTGCCAGCACCCAGGGGCTAGAACGCAATGAGCAGTTCTTC.

The chain is built from TRBV11-3 and TRBJ2-7, with 8 bases lining up with TRBD2. In germline, CDR1 is SGHNT, CDR2 YENEEA. This CDR3 spans 15 amino acids. Germline trimming cut 4 bases from V and 2 bases from J; bases unmatched to any gene: 7. The CDR3 loop reads CASSSQAGVAYEQYF. The CDR3 DNA follows: TGTGCCAGCAGCTCCCAAGCGGGGGTAGCCTACGAGCAGTACTTC. Full variable domain (remainder filled in from reference TRBV11-3 and TRBJ2-7): EAGVVQSPRYKIIEKKQPVAFWCNPISGHNTLYWYLQNLGQGPELLIRYENEEAVDDSQLPKDRFSAERLKGVDSTLKIQPAELGDSAVYLCASSSQAGVAYEQYFGPGTRLTVT.

The gene calls are TRBV7-2 and TRBJ2-5, with D tentatively TRBD2 (6 bases). The J call may be wrong; the DNA end is better matched by TRBJ2-7. Germline V gene sequence: CDR1 SGHTA, CDR2 FQGNSA. The length of the CDR3 is 15 residues. This CDR3 is CASSSSGTYSYEQYF. Here the CDR3 DNA reads TGTGCCAGCAGCTCGTCCGGGACTTACTCCTACGAGCAGTACTTC.

The V and J genes are TRBV6-5 and TRBJ2-1; D possibly corresponds to TRBD2 (6 bases). CDR3 length: 14 amino acids. CDR1 and CDR2 (germline): MNHEY, SVGAGI. V gave up 2 bases and J gave up 7 bases, with 12 bases separating them. DNA for the CDR3: TGTGCCAGCAGTTACGGGCTAGCGTGGAATGAGCAGTTCTTC. As protein: CASSYGLAWNEQFF.

J is TRBJ1-5 and V is TRBV29-1; 8 nucleotides line up with TRBD1. The CDR3 length is 13 residues. CDR1 is SQVTM and CDR2 is ANQGSEA in the germline V gene. With V trimmed by 7 bases and J by 7 bases, 9 bases remained unmatched. In DNA, the CDR3 is TGCAGCGCGACCCAGGGGGCAGACCAGCCCCAGCATTTT. As protein: CSATQGADQPQHF.

This sequence joins TRBV6-6 and TRBJ2-7; D gene unclear. V was clipped by 8 bases and J by 2 bases, with 10 bases between them. The germline V gene encodes CDR1 MNHNY and CDR2 SVGAGI (reference sequence). The CDR3 is made up of 12 amino acids. The CDR3 spells CASALAPYEQYF. The CDR3 DNA reads as TGTGCCAGCGCCTTGGCTCCCTACGAGCAGTACTTC.

The chain combines TRBV4-1 with TRBJ2-1; 12 bases map to TRBD2. The V segment lost 0 bases and the J segment 7 bases; nucleotides outside the gene matches: 7. Germline V gene sequence: CDR1 MGHRA, CDR2 YSYEKL. The CDR3 spans 17 residues. Here the CDR3 DNA reads TGCGCCAGCAGCCAAGATCGGGCTAGCGGGGGGGTGAATGAGCAGTTCTTC. Translation gives CASSQDRASGGVNEQFF.

The chain is built from TRBV2 and TRBJ2-7; TRBD2 matches at 8 bases. The CDR3 totals 14 residues. V trimming: 5 bases; J trimming: 3 bases; junction bases outside the gene matches: 6. Germline V gene sequence: CDR1 SNHLY, CDR2 FYNNEI. Here the CDR3 DNA reads TGTGCCAGCAGTCCCGGAACTAGCGGCTACGAGCAGTACTTC. Amino acid sequence: CASSPGTSGYEQYF.

This clone appeared a few times. This rearrangement joins TRBV28 to TRBJ2-1; 14 bases align to TRBD2. The ends lost 4 bases at V and 10 bases at J; junction bases unmatched: 6. Germline assignment: CDR1 MDHEN and CDR2 SYDVKM. This CDR3 is 15 amino acids long. The CDR3 spells CASSSVGLAGGEQFF. The CDR3 DNA follows: TGTGCCAGCAGTTCAGTAGGACTAGCGGGAGGCGAGCAGTTCTTC.

This clone was observed a few times. The V call is TRBV2, the J call TRBJ2-5; perhaps TRBD2 as D (5 bases). The CDR3 totals 13 residues. Trimming removed 4 bases at V and 2 bases at J, with 8 bases between. Germline V gene lookup returns CDR1 SNHLY and CDR2 FYNNEI. The CDR3 sequence: CASSGERQETQYF. CDR3 sequence (DNA): TGTGCCAGCAGTGGAGAGCGGCAAGAGACCCAGTACTTC.

V and J are TRBV19 and TRBJ1-4; D is perhaps TRBD1 (6 bases). The CDR3 is 15 amino acids. V was clipped by 1 base and J by 5 bases, with 11 bases between them. Per the germline V gene, CDR1 is LNHDA and CDR2 is SQIVND (reference sequence). The CDR3 coding sequence is TGTGCCAGTAGTATAGTCGGCCAGGGGAATGAAAAACTGTTTTTT. Its protein product is CASSIVGQGNEKLFF.

The chain uses TRBV7-2 and TRBJ2-5; D is undetermined. Germline CDR1 reads SGHTA; CDR2 reads FQGNSA. The V end was cut by 5 bases, the J end by 0 bases, with 4 bases between. This CDR3 comprises 12 residues. CDR3 bases: TGTGCCAGCAGCCTGTACCAAGAGACCCAGTACTTC. Translated: CASSLYQETQYF.

The chain combines TRBV28 with TRBJ2-2, with 11 positions matching TRBD1. There are 15 residues in the CDR3. Germline values: CDR1 MDHEN, CDR2 SYDVKM. Germline trimming cut 5 bases from V and 6 bases from J; bases unmatched to any gene: 5. In DNA, the CDR3 is TGTGCCAGCAGTCCTCAGGACAGGGGGCCCGGGGAGCTGTTTTTT. Translating it yields CASSPQDRGPGELFF.

This clone occurred once. The chain carries TRBV6-6 and TRBJ2-1; D possibly corresponds to TRBD2 (6 bases). The germline V gene has CDR1 MNHNY and CDR2 SVGAGI (reference sequence). The CDR3 consists of 15 residues. Trimming took 5 bases from V and 5 from J, leaving 16 bases between them. The CDR3 loop is CASSSPGTSNNEQFF. CDR3 sequence (DNA): TGTGCCAGCAGTAGTCCCGGGACTTCAAACAATGAGCAGTTCTTC.

The chain links TRBV7-2 to TRBJ1-2, with D possibly TRBD1 on 5 matching bases. CDR3 length equals 14 residues. Trimming stripped 5 bases from V and 4 bases from J, with 14 bases between. Germline-derived CDR1 and CDR2 are SGHTA and FQGNSA. CDR3 amino acids: CASSRPQEIYGYTF. CDR3 sequence (DNA): TGTGCCAGCAGCCGCCCACAGGAAATCTATGGCTACACCTTC.

This clone came up once. This chain links TRBV5-1 with TRBJ1-2, with a weak D call TRBD1 (5 bases). The CDR3 is 13 residues long. Germline V gene sequence: CDR1 SGHRS, CDR2 YFSETQ. Trimming pared 4 bases from V and 3 bases from J, leaving 10 bases between. The CDR3 bases are TGCGCCAGCAGCCACGGCAGGGACTATGGCTACACCTTC. It specifies CASSHGRDYGYTF.